This TCR beta chain was identified in a study of control samples from healthy donors and cancer patients. Libraries were prepared by immunoSEQ multiplex PCR; TCRdb keeps only in-frame clonotypes and omits some of them. The data show 100,000 to 150,000 clones, more than 75% seen once. From germline, CDR1 is SGHTA and CDR2 FQGNSA. Trimming took off 5 bases at V and 2 bases at J, with 13 bases between the two ends. CDR3 size: 14 residues. This clonotype originated in a man younger than 35 in good health. The sample was blood. The chain links TRBV7-2 to TRBJ2-7; D gene unclear. The CDR3 DNA reads TGTGCCAGCAGCAAGACAAGTCAAGCCTACGAGCAGTACTTC. Its translation: CASSKTSQAYEQYF.